This T cell receptor (beta chain) was captured by sequencing in a study of T cell responses to AZD1222 COVID-19 vaccine. Study results and limitations: Donors in the cohort were predominantly white British and more often female, and clonal diversity was possibly underestimated.

Comment on this clone: The antigen is unknown.

Generated by immunoSEQ multiplex PCR, the TCRdb table keeps only in-frame clones and is missing some. The sample carries 60,000 to 75,000 clones, approximately 83% recorded once. V was cut by 8 bases and J by 2 bases, with 13 bases left in between. CDR1 is LNHDA and CDR2 is SQIVND in the germline V gene (reference sequence). The CDR3 loop spans 14 amino acids. Material: peripheral blood, obtained on day 0 of AZD1222 vaccination. This chain joins TRBV19 and TRBJ1-5, with a weak D call TRBD1 (5 bases). The sequence was collected from an adult in good health. DNA of the CDR3: TGTGCCAGTGATATCCGGGGGGGCAATCAGCCCCAGCATTTT. This translates into CASDIRGGNQPQHF.